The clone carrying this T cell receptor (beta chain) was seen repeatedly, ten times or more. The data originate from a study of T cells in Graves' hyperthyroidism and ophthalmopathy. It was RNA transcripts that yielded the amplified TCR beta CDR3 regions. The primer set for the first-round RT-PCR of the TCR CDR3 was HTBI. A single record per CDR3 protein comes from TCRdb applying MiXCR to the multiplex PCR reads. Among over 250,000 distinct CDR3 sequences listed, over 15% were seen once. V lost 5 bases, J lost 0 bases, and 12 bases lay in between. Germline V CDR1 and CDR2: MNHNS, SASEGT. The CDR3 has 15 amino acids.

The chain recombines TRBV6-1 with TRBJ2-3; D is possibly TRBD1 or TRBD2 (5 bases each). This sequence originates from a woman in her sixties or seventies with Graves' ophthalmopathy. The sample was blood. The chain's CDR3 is CASSPRDPSTDTQYF. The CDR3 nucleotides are TGTGCCAGCAGTCCCCGGGACCCTAGCACAGATACGCAGTATTTT.